This T cell receptor beta chain was sequenced during a study of blood T cell repertoires in COVID-19. For the study at large: Samples came from the United States, Italy and Spain, spanning acute and convalescent COVID-19.

Study processing details: Reference gene primer amplification in the assay estimated nucleated cell counts. Data came from immunoSEQ multiplex PCR; TCRdb stores just in-frame clones and leaves some out. V and J calls and clone size come straight from that table; D and trimming were deduced from the DNA. The sample consists of roughly 280,000 clones, around 88% of them appearing once. The V gene's germline CDR1 is MGHRA and CDR2 YSYEKL. V lost 1 base, J lost 7 bases, and 11 bases lay in between. There are 14 residues in the CDR3. The source of this sequence is a man aged 25 to 40 with active or convalescent COVID-19. The source material was peripheral blood. V usage is TRBV4-1 and J usage is TRBJ1-5, with a weak D call TRBD1 (5 bases). As DNA, the CDR3 is TGCGCCAGCAGCCAAGGCGGGGGAGAACAGCCCCAGCATTTT. Translated: CASSQGGGEQPQHF.